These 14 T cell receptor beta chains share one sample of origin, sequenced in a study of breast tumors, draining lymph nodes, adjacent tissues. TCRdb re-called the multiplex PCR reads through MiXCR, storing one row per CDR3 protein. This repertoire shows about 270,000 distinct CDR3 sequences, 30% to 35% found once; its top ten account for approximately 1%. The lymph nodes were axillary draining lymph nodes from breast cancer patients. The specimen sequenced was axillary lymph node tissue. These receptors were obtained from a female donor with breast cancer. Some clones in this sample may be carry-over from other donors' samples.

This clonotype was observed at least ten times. The CDR3 nucleotides read TGTGCCAGCAGCGTAGACAGTGCGTACAATGAGCAGTTCTTC. Translated: CASSVDSAYNEQFF. This sequence joins TRBV9 and TRBJ2-1; D is unresolved. Looked up from germline, CDR1 is SGDLS and CDR2 is YYNGEE. The CDR3 is made up of 14 amino acids. Trimming took 0 bases from V and 4 from J, leaving 8 bases between them.

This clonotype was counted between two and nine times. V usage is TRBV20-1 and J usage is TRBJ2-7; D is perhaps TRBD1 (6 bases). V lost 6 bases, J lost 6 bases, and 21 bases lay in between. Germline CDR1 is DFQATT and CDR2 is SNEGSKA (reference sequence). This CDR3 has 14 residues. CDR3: CSAKHRVQFSEQYF. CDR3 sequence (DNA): TGCAGTGCCAAACACAGGGTCCAATTCTCCGAGCAGTACTTC.

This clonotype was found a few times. CDR3 bases: TGTGCCAGCAGTATGACTAGCGGGAGGGGAGAGACCCAGTACTTC. Translated: CASSMTSGRGETQYF. The V gene is TRBV28, the J gene TRBJ2-5, with TRBD2 matching 14 bases. CDR1 is MDHEN and CDR2 is SYDVKM in the germline V gene. With V trimmed by 5 bases and J by 4 bases, 3 bases remained unmatched. This CDR3 has 15 amino acids. The entire variable domain, with the rest obtained from reference TRBV28 and TRBJ2-5, is as follows: DVKVTQSSRYLVKRTGEKVFLECVQDMDHENMFWYRQDPGLGLRLIYFSYDVKMKEKGDIPEGYSVSREKKERFSLILESASTNQTSMYLCASSMTSGRGETQYFGPGTRLLVL.

CDR3 in DNA: TGTGCCAGCGCTAGTAGGGCGTGGGGCACAGTCAACCGCTACACCTTC. This gives the protein CASASRAWGTVNRYTF. The chain combines TRBV7-2 with TRBJ1-2; D is possibly TRBD1 (5 bases). Trimming stripped 8 bases from V and 9 bases from J, with 28 bases between. In germline, CDR1 is SGHTA, CDR2 FQGNSA. This CDR3 region has 16 residues.

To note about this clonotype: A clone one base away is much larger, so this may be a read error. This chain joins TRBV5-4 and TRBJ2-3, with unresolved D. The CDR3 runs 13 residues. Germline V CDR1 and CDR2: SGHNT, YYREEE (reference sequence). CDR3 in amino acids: CASSRRLSDTQCF. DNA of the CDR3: TGTGCCAGCAGTCGCCGACTGTCAGATACGCAGTGTTTT.

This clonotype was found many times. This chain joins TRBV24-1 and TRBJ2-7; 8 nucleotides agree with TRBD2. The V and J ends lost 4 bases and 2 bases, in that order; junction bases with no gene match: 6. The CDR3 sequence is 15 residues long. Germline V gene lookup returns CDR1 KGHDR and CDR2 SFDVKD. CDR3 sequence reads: CATSESAGAPYEQYF. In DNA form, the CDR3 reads TGTGCCACCAGTGAGTCAGCGGGAGCGCCCTACGAGCAGTACTTC.

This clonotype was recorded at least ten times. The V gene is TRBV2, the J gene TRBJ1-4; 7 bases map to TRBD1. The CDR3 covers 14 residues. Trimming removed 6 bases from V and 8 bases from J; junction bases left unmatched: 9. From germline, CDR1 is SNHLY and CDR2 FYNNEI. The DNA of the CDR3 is TGTGCCAGCAGCATACAGGGGTTGTCGGAAAAACTGTTTTTT. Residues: CASSIQGLSEKLFF.

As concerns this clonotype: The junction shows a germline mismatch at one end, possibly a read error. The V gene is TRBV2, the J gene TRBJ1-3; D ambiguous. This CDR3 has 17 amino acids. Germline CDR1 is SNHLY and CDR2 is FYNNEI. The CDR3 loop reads CAGSELGLGGSGNTIYF. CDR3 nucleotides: TGTGCCGGCAGTGAATTGGGGTTGGGAGGGTCTGGAAACACCATATATTTT. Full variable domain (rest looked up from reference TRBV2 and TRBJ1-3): EPEVTQTPSHQVTQMGQEVILRCVPISNHLYFYWYRQILGQKVEFLVSFYNNEISEKSEIFDDQFSVERPDGSNFTLKIRSTKLEDSAMYFCAGSELGLGGSGNTIYFGEGSWLTVV.

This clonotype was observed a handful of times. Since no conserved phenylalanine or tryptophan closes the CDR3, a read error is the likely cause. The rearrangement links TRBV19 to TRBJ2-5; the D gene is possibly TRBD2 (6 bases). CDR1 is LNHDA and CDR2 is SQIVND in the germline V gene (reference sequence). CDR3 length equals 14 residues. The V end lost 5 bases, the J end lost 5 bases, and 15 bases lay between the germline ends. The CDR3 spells CASSPGLARETQYL. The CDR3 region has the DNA TGTGCCAGTAGTCCGGGACTCGCTAGGGAGACCCAGTACCTC.

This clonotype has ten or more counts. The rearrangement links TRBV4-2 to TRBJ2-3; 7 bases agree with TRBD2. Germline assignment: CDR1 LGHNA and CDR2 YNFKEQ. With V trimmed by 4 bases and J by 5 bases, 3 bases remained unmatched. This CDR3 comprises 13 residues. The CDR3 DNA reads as TGTGCCAGCAGCCGCGGCGGGGGAGATACGCAGTATTTT. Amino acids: CASSRGGGDTQYF.

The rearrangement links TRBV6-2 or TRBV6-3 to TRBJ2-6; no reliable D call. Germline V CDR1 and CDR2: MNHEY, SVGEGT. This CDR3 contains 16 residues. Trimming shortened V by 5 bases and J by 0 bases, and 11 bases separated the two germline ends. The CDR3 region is CASSHRQFSGANVLTF. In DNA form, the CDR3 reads TGTGCCAGCAGTCACCGGCAGTTCTCTGGGGCCAACGTCCTGACTTTC.

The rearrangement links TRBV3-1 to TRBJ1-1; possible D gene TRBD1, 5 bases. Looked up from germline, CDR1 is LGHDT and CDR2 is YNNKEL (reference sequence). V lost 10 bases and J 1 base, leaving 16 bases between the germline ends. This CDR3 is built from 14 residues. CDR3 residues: CATSRQRGNTEAFF. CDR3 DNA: TGTGCCACTTCAAGACAAAGGGGGAACACTGAAGCTTTCTTT.

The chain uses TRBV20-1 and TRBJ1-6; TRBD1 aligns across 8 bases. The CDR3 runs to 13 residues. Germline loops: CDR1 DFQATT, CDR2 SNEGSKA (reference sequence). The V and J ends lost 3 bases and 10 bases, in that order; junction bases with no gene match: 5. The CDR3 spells CSASDGDRSPLHF. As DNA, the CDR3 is TGCAGTGCTAGTGATGGGGACAGGTCACCCCTCCACTTT.

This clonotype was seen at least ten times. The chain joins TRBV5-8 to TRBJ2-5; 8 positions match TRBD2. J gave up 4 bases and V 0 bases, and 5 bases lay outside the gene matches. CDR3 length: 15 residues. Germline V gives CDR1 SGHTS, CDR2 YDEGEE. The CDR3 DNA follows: TGTGCCAGCAGCTTGGCCGCGGGAGGAGGAGAGACCCAGTACTTC. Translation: CASSLAAGGGETQYF.